These 10 T cell receptor beta chains came from one sample sequenced in a study of blood T cell repertoires in COVID-19. Sequencing was performed with immunoSEQ multiplex PCR; in TCRdb, only in-frame clones are kept and a portion is missing. The sample includes some 400,000 clones, roughly 86% of them seen just once. What was sequenced was peripheral blood. These receptor sequences come from a woman aged 60-75 years with COVID-19, enrolled during active disease.

V gene TRBV6-5 combines with J gene TRBJ1-2; perhaps TRBD1 as D (6 bases). The V gene lost 6 bases and the J gene lost 3 bases, with 14 bases spanning the gap. CDR1 MNHEY and CDR2 SVGAGI come from the germline V gene. The length of the CDR3 is 14 residues. CDR3 nucleotide sequence: TGTGCCAGCAGACCCCGGGGGGGCTACTATGGCTACACCTTC. Translated: CASRPRGGYYGYTF.

The chain is built from TRBV6-5 and TRBJ1-5; D possibly corresponds to TRBD1 (6 bases). CDR1 MNHEY and CDR2 SVGAGI come from the germline V gene. This CDR3 is 15 amino acids long. Trimming left V 4 bases short and J 3 bases short, with 13 bases between. CDR3 in amino acids: CASSSQDRYNQPQHF. In nucleotides, the CDR3 is TGTGCCAGCAGTTCCCAAGACAGGTACAATCAGCCCCAGCATTTT.

This clone was observed a single time. The gene calls are TRBV10-3 and TRBJ1-5; tentatively, D is TRBD1 (6 bases). Trimming left V 10 bases short and J 5 bases short, with 15 bases between. Germline CDR1 ENHRY, CDR2 SYGVKD. CDR3 size: 13 residues. CDR3 sequence: CATRARGDQPQHF. CDR3 DNA sequence: TGTGCCACCCGAGCCAGGGGCGATCAGCCCCAGCATTTT.

The chain is built from TRBV18 and TRBJ1-5; tentative D call: TRBD1 (5 bases). Germline-derived CDR1 and CDR2 are KGHSH and LQKENI. V was clipped by 1 base and J by 3 bases, with 13 bases between them. CDR3 length: 16 amino acids. CDR3 region: CASSPQAGGNNQPQHF. The CDR3 DNA sequence: TGTGCCAGCTCACCACAGGCCGGGGGAAACAATCAGCCCCAGCATTTT.

The V call is TRBV11-2, the J call TRBJ2-1, with TRBD1 matching 9 bases. Germline V gene data show CDR1 as SGHAT and CDR2 as FQNNGV. V shed 5 bases and J 8 bases; nucleotides not matched to a gene: 10. The CDR3 covers 15 residues. CDR3 nucleotide sequence: TGTGCCAGCAGCCCAATAGGGACAGGGATCGATGAGCAGTTCTTC. Its translation is CASSPIGTGIDEQFF. Together with reference TRBV11-2 and TRBJ2-1, the CDR3 gives the full variable domain: EAGVAQSPRYKIIEKRQSVAFWCNPISGHATLYWYQQILGQGPKLLIQFQNNGVVDDSQLPKDRFSAERLKGVDSTLKIQPAKLEDSAVYLCASSPIGTGIDEQFFGPGTRLTVL.

The CDR3 nucleotides are TGTGCCAGCAGTTCCCTTCAAACGGGGACTGAAGCTTTCTTT. It encodes CASSSLQTGTEAFF. V usage is TRBV28 and J usage is TRBJ1-1; D uncertain. This CDR3 contains 14 residues. Germline CDR1 reads MDHEN; CDR2 reads SYDVKM. Trimming removed 4 bases at V and 5 bases at J, with 14 bases between.

This chain joins TRBV7-8 and TRBJ1-3; D unresolved. The CDR3 sequence is 16 residues long. V was cut by 5 bases and J by 3 bases, with 17 bases left in between. CDR1 and CDR2 from the germline V gene are SGHVS and FQNEAQ. In DNA form, the CDR3 reads TGTGCCAGCAGCCACACCTCCAGAGGATATGGAAACACCATATATTTT. This encodes CASSHTSRGYGNTIYF.

J is TRBJ2-7 and V is TRBV5-3; possible D gene TRBD1, 6 bases. Being an ORF, TRBV5-3 has a function that is uncertain. Trimming stripped 1 base from V and 3 bases from J, with 20 bases between. CDR3 length: 17 amino acids. In DNA, the CDR3 is TGTGCCAGAAGCTTGCCCCACCGGGACACGGAGGTCTACGAGCAGTACTTC. This sequence encodes CARSLPHRDTEVYEQYF.

The V gene is TRBV1, the J gene TRBJ2-7; TRBD2 reflects the table's D call only, with no check against the DNA. TRBV1 is a recognized pseudogene. The CDR3 consists of 13 residues. In DNA form, the CDR3 reads TGCACCAGCAGCCGAGGACTAGCCCACGAGCAGTACTTC. Encoded protein: CTSSRGLAHEQYF.

V and J are TRBV9 and TRBJ2-3; D might be TRBD2 (7 bases). This CDR3 spans 15 amino acids. Germline assignment: CDR1 SGDLS and CDR2 YYNGEE. V lost 1 base, J lost 2 bases, and 11 bases lay in between. CDR3 in amino acids: CASSVRGGPTDTQYF. The CDR3 DNA sequence: TGTGCCAGCAGCGTAAGGGGGGGCCCCACAGATACGCAGTATTTT.